This T cell receptor (beta chain) was documented in a study of cytomegalovirus exposure and HLA in healthy donors (dated by TCRdb to the late 2010s). In terms of the full investigation: An earlier analysis of approximately 640 of the donors reported 250 to 300 Gb of sequence data and roughly 110 million unique TCR beta sequences from about 180 million T cells. An early release that covered some 640 HLA-typed donors contained around 330 gigabases of sequencing data and approximately 85 million unique TCR sequences. Of the 350 to 400 genotyped donors, over 70% fell in the genetic ancestry cluster associated with self-reported Caucasian donors. The study was designed to test whether signatures of past pathogen exposure could be identified by cataloging public T cell receptors. The study profiled the T cell repertoires of about 640 subjects by immunosequencing and related them to cytomegalovirus serostatus. In addition to the first cohort of around 670 subjects, a separate validation cohort of approximately 110 different subjects was used. To predict cytomegalovirus infection status, the study combined high-throughput TCR immunosequencing, statistical association of individual TCRs with disease status, and machine learning. A later analysis re-examined previously published TCR beta repertoires from roughly 720 donors and added high-resolution HLA genotyping to investigate patterns of TCR occurrence. In the later analysis, no new phenotypic data were used to find candidate immune exposures; instead, reliance was placed on TCR beta sequences and their occurrence across donors. To decide whether each TCR beta V gene segment behaved as functional or pseudogenic, an earlier analysis of over 500 of the donors relied on high-throughput TCR beta sequencing. Donor age, sex, ethnicity and CMV serostatus were collected together with the repertoire data. A later genetic analysis used genome-wide SNP genotypes for 398 of the 666 donors, treating that subset as a discovery cohort. Every repertoire in the discovery cohort had been generated on one and the same sequencing platform. Class I and class II HLA loci were covered by the typing at four-digit resolution. The number of donors typed differed by locus, with about 629-630 for A, B, C, DRB1 and DQB1, roughly 520 for DQA1, approximately 580 for DPA1, and around 430 for DPB1. Because of strong linkage in the cohort, five DR-DQ haplotypes were treated as single units for association and clustering. Among under 450 genotyped donors of the cohort, an average of about 240,000 unique TCR beta nucleotide sequences were sequenced per donor, roughly 18% of them non-productive. Points the paper makes about the study in general: Sequencing depth was assumed to be roughly uniform across donors in the presence/absence analyses, though that assumption may not hold. In vitro tests confirmed that a few of the cytomegalovirus-associated TCR beta chains recognize cytomegalovirus antigens. A further reported finding was that TCR beta sequences accurately predicted the HLA-A and HLA-B alleles for most subjects in the first cohort. Correlated functional status among segregating V segments might reflect linkage disequilibrium, but an unknown experimental factor could not be ruled out. Because counts were too low, around 17 rarely observed V segments, including chromosome 9 orphons, were left out of the earlier analysis of a few hundred of the donors. The authors suggested that the approach could potentially be extended to other disease states and immunological phenotypes. In a later analysis, HLA-associated TCR beta chains were found to be more clonally expanded and to have lower generation probabilities than equally common non-associated chains. V-gene and J-gene trimming of TCR beta chains was associated with a missense DCLRE1C variant in a later genetic analysis, and the association was replicated in an independent cohort. A later analysis found that most CMV-associated TCR beta chains appeared HLA-restricted, with HLA associations seemingly driven largely by CMV exposure. According to a later analysis, TCR association rates differed among HLA loci, with DRB1 alleles showing the most associated TCRs and HLA-C alleles showing the fewest. The only immune exposure information available for the cohort was CMV serostatus. A later analysis associated 16,951 TCR beta sequences with specific HLA alleles at a false discovery rate of 0.05. The cohort was sequenced for TCR beta chains only, and without alpha or paired-chain data the features that could be detected were limited. Because HLA typing was unavailable for some donors at each locus, only the typed subset was used in association tests. When HLA alleles, especially DR and DQ, strongly co-occurred, attributing TCR associations to individual alleles was difficult. A cluster of highly shared sequence variants was judged likely to represent a technical artifact of the sequencing pipeline. In a later analysis, several top co-occurrence clusters were reported to appear linked to parvovirus B19, influenza, CMV and Epstein-Barr virus. In an earlier analysis of roughly 500 of the donors, most TCR beta V segments appeared in productive rearrangements about 87% or about 30% of the time, broadly matching IMGT annotations. The 87-base-pair reads could not distinguish some IMGT-functional V segments, including TRBV6-2 and TRBV6-3, so those segments were excluded. The study listed 150 to 200 TCR beta chains as associated with cytomegalovirus. Most TCR sequences were observed very rarely across donors, whereas some public TCRs were present in many individuals. According to a later genetic analysis, donors in an Asian-associated ancestry cluster had fewer N-insertions in productive TCRs than the roughly 700-donor mean. The classifier was reported to diagnose cytomegalovirus status with high specificity and sensitivity in both the original and validation cohorts.

The method behind the library was the immunoSEQ multiplex PCR assay. A mixture of 60 forward primers for TCR Vbeta segments and 13 reverse primers for TCR Jbeta segments was used in the multiplex PCR. Amplification of the CDR3 region of rearranged TCR beta genes was performed with a multiplex PCR assay on genomic DNA. The Illumina HiSeq System was used to sequence the amplified TCR beta libraries as 87-base-pair reads. Regarding the original processing steps: A later analysis tallied around 80 million unique TCR beta chains across the 666 repertoires, and some 10 million of those chains were shared by two or more donors. To remove PCR and sequencing errors, raw reads were error-corrected and collapsed into unique sequences using a nearest-neighbor algorithm that merged closely related sequences. V, D and J gene segments were assigned by aligning CDR3 sequences to IMGT reference sequences. For a sequence to be retained, at least a six-nucleotide match to both a V gene segment and a J gene segment was required. A rearrangement was called productive if the CDR3 had no stop codons and remained in frame with V and J, and every other rearrangement was called non-productive. CDR3 was defined according to IMGT convention as the region running from the second conserved V-encoded cysteine to the conserved J-encoded phenylalanine. Sequences without an unambiguous match to a single V gene segment were excluded from the earlier analysis of several hundred of the donors. An earlier analysis of around 600 of the donors classified V segments as functional when productive rearrangements were above 56.7% and as segregating when the standard deviation between donors was above 5%. A statistical classification framework was developed to diagnose cytomegalovirus status using the catalog of TCR beta chain sequences. V and J gene assignment, in a later analysis, came from comparing TCR nucleotide sequences with IMGT/GENE-DB human TR gene sequences. In a later analysis, CDR3 sequences and most-parsimonious VDJ recombination scenarios were assigned using the TCRdist pipeline. In a later analysis, every TCR beta chain was defined by the combination of its CDR3 amino acid sequence and its V-gene family, and reads without a unique V-gene family were dropped. In a later analysis, approximately 590 highly shared, low-generation-probability nucleotide sequences were removed to address suspected cross-contamination and a sequencing artifact. In a later analysis, a clonal expansion index for each public chain was calculated from normalized within-repertoire ranks of inferred template counts. A later analysis computed generation probabilities with a VDJ recombination model fitted to out-of-frame rearrangements, and checked the results against IGoR. In a later analysis, TCR-TCR, TCR-HLA and TCR-CMV co-occurrence was scored with hypergeometric tests, and a repertoire-size bias correction was applied to TCR pairs. In a later analysis, false discovery rates were estimated by permuting HLA or CMV assignments 20 times. In a later analysis, co-occurring TCRs were grouped with DBSCAN, and TCRdist sequence similarity was added when clustering was performed within HLA-allele-positive subsets. For co-occurrence clustering, repertoires with fewer than 30,000 or more than 120,000 public chains were excluded, along with a handful of repertoires with anomalous nucleotide sharing. Imported from immuneACCESS, the table was reduced by TCRdb to in-frame sequences with V and J called. These copies leave out some clones; in studies compared against another copy, an unresolved V gene accounts for under half, and the cause of the remainder is not known. D and trimming come from the DNA, and the V and J calls and clone size come from that table. Counted in this sample were under 130,000 clones; 60% to 80% of them appeared once. The ten largest account for roughly 4% of the sample.

V and J lose 3 bases and 7 bases, and a span of 12 bases separates them. The germline V gene provides CDR1 SGDLS and CDR2 YYNGEE. The CDR3, from cysteine to phenylalanine, totals 13 residues. Left in the record is the CDR3 DNA by itself, 39 bases read in frame from the first base. The cohort comprised some 730 healthy bone marrow donors. At the time of sampling, every cohort member was nominally healthy, though immune exposures that went unrecorded were likely present. The donor was CMV seropositive and belonged to the group of around 300 seropositive cohort members. A peripheral blood sample was collected from each donor, and TCR beta sequencing was performed on peripheral blood mononuclear cells. Genomic DNA extraction from the blood cell samples was performed with the Qiagen DNeasy Blood Extraction Kit. This clone showed up just once. The clone's antigen remains unknown. There are no base qualities to consult, and no much larger clone falls within one base.

Sequencing was carried out using PBMCs. The receptor comes from a man aged 50-60 years in good health and CMV-seropositive. Rearrangement joined TRBV9 to TRBJ2-3; no D gene is confidently identified. The CDR3 here reads CASSALGSYTQYF. The DNA sequence follows: TGTGCCAGCAGCGCCCTAGGTTCGTATACGCAGTATTTT.